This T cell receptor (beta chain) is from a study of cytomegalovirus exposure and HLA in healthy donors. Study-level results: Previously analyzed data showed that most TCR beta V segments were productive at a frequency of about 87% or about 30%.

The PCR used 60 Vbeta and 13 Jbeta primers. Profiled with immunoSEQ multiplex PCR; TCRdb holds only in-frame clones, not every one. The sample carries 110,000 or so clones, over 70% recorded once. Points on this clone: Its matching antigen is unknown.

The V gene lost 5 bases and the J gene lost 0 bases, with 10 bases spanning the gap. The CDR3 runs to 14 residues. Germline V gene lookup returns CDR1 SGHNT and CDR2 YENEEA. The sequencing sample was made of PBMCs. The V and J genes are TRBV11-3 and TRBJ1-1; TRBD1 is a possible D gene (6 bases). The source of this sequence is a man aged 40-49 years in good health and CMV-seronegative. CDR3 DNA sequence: TGTGCCAGCAGCCCCAGGGGTTTGAACACTGAAGCTTTCTTT. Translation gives CASSPRGLNTEAFF.